The rows below give T cell receptor beta chains drawn from one sample of a study of blood T cell repertoires in COVID-19. Sequenced by immunoSEQ multiplex PCR; TCRdb stores in-frame clones only, minus some. Of roughly 340,000 clones in the sample, roughly nine tenths were seen once. The material sequenced was peripheral blood. These receptors came from a woman aged 25 to 39 with COVID-19, enrolled during active disease. Each CDR3 is given with its conserved first and last residue. A D gene is named only where the DNA matches it firmly. Size values are once, few and many counts, or a class for expanded clones, and some rows have none.

TRBJ2-6,NA,TRBV4-3,NA,CASSQVGFSGANVLTF,TGCGCCAGCAGCCAAGTCGGGTTCTCTGGGGCCAACGTCCTGACTTTC
TRBJ2-7,NA,TRBV5-1,NA,CARSFLSRGAGASYEQYF,TGCGCCCGCAGCTTTCTTAGTCGGGGGGCGGGGGCGTCCTACGAGCAGTACTTC
TRBJ1-1,NA,TRBV5-5,NA,CASSLARTDSEAFF,TGTGCCAGCAGCTTGGCCCGGACAGATAGTGAAGCTTTCTTT
TRBJ1-5,NA,TRBV6-2/TRBV6-3,NA,CASSYSNRELLPQHF,TGTGCCAGCAGTTACTCGAACAGGGAGCTGTTGCCCCAGCATTTT
TRBJ2-3,NA,TRBV4-3,few,CASSQDRAASDTQYF,TGCGCCAGCAGCCAAGACAGGGCCGCGTCAGATACGCAGTATTTT
TRBJ2-7,TRBD2,TRBV6-4,once,CASSDWEAGATLLRRDYEQYF,TGTGCCAGCAGTGACTGGGAAGCGGGGGCCACCCTTTTAAGGAGGGACTACGAGCAGTACTTC
TRBJ2-1,NA,TRBV5-1,NA,CASSLARGSYNEQFF,TGCGCCAGCAGCTTGGCCCGCGGCTCCTACAATGAGCAGTTCTTC
TRBJ2-1,NA,TRBV29-1,NA,CSVDSASYNEQFF,TGCAGCGTCGACAGCGCCTCCTACAATGAGCAGTTCTTC
TRBJ2-3,NA,TRBV5-1,once,CASSSTDSTDTQYF,TGCGCCAGCAGCTCGACAGATAGCACAGATACGCAGTATTTT
TRBJ1-4,NA,TRBV11-3,few,CASSTGQTATNEKLFF,TGTGCCAGCAGCACAGGACAGACAGCAACTAATGAAAAACTGTTTTTT
TRBJ2-3,NA,TRBV27,few,CASSTGDTQYF,TGTGCCAGCAGTACGGGGGATACGCAGTATTTT
TRBJ1-1,TRBD1,TRBV6-5,NA,CASRTSGTVVTEAFF,TGTGCCAGCAGGACATCCGGGACAGTTGTCACTGAAGCTTTCTTT
TRBJ2-3,NA,TRBV19,once,CASSPQGSVSTDTQYF,TGTGCCAGTAGTCCCCAGGGGAGCGTGAGCACAGATACGCAGTATTTT
TRBJ2-2,TRBD1,TRBV19,NA,CATSSGAGGHTGELFF,TGTGCCACCTCATCGGGGGCAGGGGGCCACACCGGGGAGCTGTTTTTT
TRBJ1-4,TRBD1,TRBV3-1/TRBV3-2,NA,CASSQDLTGETKEKLFF,TGTGCCAGCAGCCAAGATTTAACAGGGGAGACGAAGGAAAAACTGTTTTTT
TRBJ1-2,TRBD1,TRBV7-9,NA,CASSLFAGGDYGYTF,TGTGCCAGCAGCTTATTCGCAGGGGGCGACTATGGCTACACCTTC
TRBJ1-1,NA,TRBV5-4,NA,CASSSGQTLEAFF,TGTGCCAGCAGCTCAGGACAGACCCTTGAAGCTTTCTTT
TRBJ2-1,TRBD2,TRBV7-6,NA,CASSKGLAGSGEQFF,TGTGCCAGCAGCAAAGGACTAGCGGGAAGTGGTGAGCAGTTCTTC
TRBJ2-7,TRBD1,TRBV6-6,NA,CASSYFGTGGVYEQYF,TGTGCCAGCAGTTACTTCGGGACAGGGGGCGTTTACGAGCAGTACTTC
TRBJ2-1,NA,TRBV24-1,NA,CATSSRADSYNEQFF,TGTGCCACCAGCTCGAGGGCGGATTCCTACAATGAGCAGTTCTTC
TRBJ2-2,NA,TRBV4-1,once,CASSQSQGVPGELFF,TGCGCCAGCAGCCAGAGCCAAGGAGTCCCAGGGGAGCTGTTTTTT
TRBJ1-1,TRBD1,TRBV7-2,NA,CASSLAGGMNTEAFF,TGTGCCAGCAGCTTAGCAGGGGGCATGAACACTGAAGCTTTCTTT
TRBJ2-1,TRBD1,TRBV5-1,once,CASSEQGQVRNEQFF,TGCGCCAGCAGCGAGCAAGGACAGGTGAGGAATGAGCAGTTCTTC
TRBJ2-1,TRBD2,TRBV3-1/TRBV3-2,NA,CASSHRGSRNEQFF,TGTGCCAGCAGCCACCGCGGGAGCCGCAATGAGCAGTTCTTC
TRBJ1-2,TRBD1,TRBV19,once,CASSPGQVGYTF,TGTGCCAGTAGTCCTGGACAGGTTGGCTACACCTTC
TRBJ1-2,TRBD1,TRBV29-1,NA,CSVVSGQGYGYTF,TGCAGCGTTGTGTCGGGACAGGGGTATGGCTACACCTTC